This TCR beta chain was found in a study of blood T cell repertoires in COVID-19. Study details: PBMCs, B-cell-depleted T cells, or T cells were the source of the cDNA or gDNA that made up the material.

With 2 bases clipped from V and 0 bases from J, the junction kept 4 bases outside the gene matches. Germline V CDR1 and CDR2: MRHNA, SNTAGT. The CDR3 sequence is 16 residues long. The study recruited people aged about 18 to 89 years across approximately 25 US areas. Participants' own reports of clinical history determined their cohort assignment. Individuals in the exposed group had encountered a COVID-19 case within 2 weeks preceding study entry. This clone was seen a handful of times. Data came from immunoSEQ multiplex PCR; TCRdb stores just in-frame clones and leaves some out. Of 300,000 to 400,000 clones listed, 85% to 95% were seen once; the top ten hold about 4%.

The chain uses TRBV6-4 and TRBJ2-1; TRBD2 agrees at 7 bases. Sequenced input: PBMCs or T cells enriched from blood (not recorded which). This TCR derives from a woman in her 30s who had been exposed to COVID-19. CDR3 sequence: CASSDGGGTSYNEQFF. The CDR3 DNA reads TGTGCCAGCAGTGACGGCGGGGGTACCTCCTACAATGAGCAGTTCTTC.